The source of this T cell receptor beta chain is a study of cytomegalovirus exposure and HLA in healthy donors. About this clone: No antigen is known for it.

The study's findings and limits: The study designated about 180 TCR beta chains cytomegalovirus-associated. In a later analysis, a missense DCLRE1C variant was linked to TCR beta V- and J-gene trimming.

Germline V gene sequence: CDR1 MNHEY, CDR2 SVGAGI. Deletions cut 2 bases from V and 6 bases from J, with 11 bases between. This CDR3 has 14 residues. The PCR made use of 60 Vbeta and 13 Jbeta primers. Sequencing was performed with immunoSEQ multiplex PCR; in TCRdb, only in-frame clones are kept and a portion is missing. The table records 150,000 to 200,000 clones, approximately 86% of them present only once. The rearrangement links TRBV6-5 to TRBJ1-5; possibly TRBD1 for D (5 bases). Sequenced: PBMCs. The sequence was obtained from a male donor in good health and CMV-seronegative. The CDR3 nucleotides read TGTGCCAGCAGTTACGGGCAGGGAGGTCAGCCCCAGCATTTT. Amino acids: CASSYGQGGQPQHF.